These T cell receptor beta chains were read from a single sample in a study of beta chain features in type 1 diabetes. Sequencing was performed with immunoSEQ multiplex PCR; in TCRdb, only in-frame clones are kept and a portion is missing. The sample holds under 850,000 clones, around 15% seen once. Material for sequencing was naive CD4+ T cells from blood. The origin of the receptors is a man aged 18-30 years with type 1 diabetes. CDR3s include the opening cysteine and the closing phenylalanine or tryptophan. The order of the fields is J gene, CDR3 length, V gene, CDR3 protein.

TRBJ1-6 | 15 | TRBV4-2 | CASSQESALHSPLHF
TRBJ2-7 | 15 | TRBV7-2 | CASSPGLPTGYEQYF
TRBJ1-4 | 14 | TRBV5-4 | CASSSGRTNEKLFF
TRBJ2-1 | 12 | TRBV7-2 | CASSLVSNEQFF
TRBJ2-7 | 12 | TRBV19 | CASSMMGYEQYF
TRBJ2-4 | 15 | TRBV6-1 | CASSEPGLAKNIQYF
TRBJ1-2 | 15 | TRBV6-5 | CASGWPGTVAYGYTF
TRBJ2-5 | 15 | TRBV7-9 | CASSSPGLASETQYF
TRBJ1-2 | 15 | TRBV10-3 | CAITTGTGDLHGYTF
TRBJ1-6 | 11 | TRBV13 | CASSNDSPLHF
TRBJ1-6 | 12 | TRBV2 | CASSGQGSPLHF
TRBJ2-7 | 11 | TRBV19 | CASSTTYEQYF
TRBJ1-1 | 14 | TRBV6-5 | CASTSPTANTEAFF
TRBJ2-5 | 12 | TRBV30 | CAWSVYQETQYF
TRBJ1-6 | 18 | TRBV11-2 | CASSLLQTGSSYNSPLHF
TRBJ2-3 | 15 | TRBV7-9 | CASSFPGQSTDTQYF
TRBJ1-2 | 14 | TRBV29-1 | CSVEKGYRNYGYTF
TRBJ1-5 | 13 | TRBV30 | CAWSEGANQPQHF
TRBJ1-3 | 13 | TRBV28 | CASSTSSGNTIYF
TRBJ2-1 | 15 | TRBV7-2 | CASSLDRGTHNEQFF
TRBJ2-1 | 12 | TRBV6-5 | CASRTADNEQFF
TRBJ1-1 | 14 | TRBV29-1 | CSVEPDQANTEAFF
TRBJ1-1 | 15 | TRBV4-1 | CASSQVGQGTHGAFF
TRBJ2-1 | 13 | TRBV29-1 | CSVEGPPAIEQFF
TRBJ1-2 | 14 | TRBV25-1 | CASSEYTGVYGYTF
TRBJ2-1 | 12 | TRBV11-2 | CASSSAATEQFF
TRBJ2-7 | 14 | TRBV7-8 | CASSGTEFPYEQYF
TRBJ2-7 | 12 | TRBV30 | CALSGSDYEQYF
TRBJ1-1 | 12 | TRBV30 | CAWNRDRAEAFF
TRBJ2-7 | 16 | TRBV15 | CATSSPLGGKVYEQYF
TRBJ1-2 | 13 | TRBV11-2 | CASSPDREYGYTF
TRBJ2-3 | 18 | TRBV4-1 | CASSQGVIGSGFWYTQYF
TRBJ2-1 | 17 | TRBV5-1 | CASSSPSGGPSYNEQFF
TRBJ2-1 | 16 | TRBV7-9 | CASSLGPRGVYNEQFF
TRBJ2-6 | 17 | TRBV5-1 | CASSLGNPLSGANVLTF
TRBJ1-5 | 14 | TRBV18 | CASSLWDSNQPQHF